These T cell receptor beta chains were read from a single sample in a study of graft-versus-host responses after intestinal transplantation. Assay: immunoSEQ multiplex PCR; the TCRdb copy retains only in-frame clones and omits some. Of 15,000 to 20,000 clones listed, over 75% were seen once; the top ten hold under 2%. The sequencing here drew on PBMCs, taken 14 days after transplant. The origin of the receptors is a human patient who received an intestinal transplant, so some T cells may come from the graft donor. Each CDR3 is given with its conserved first and last residue. Fields, in order: J gene, D gene, V gene, clone size, CDR3 DNA, CDR3 protein. The D gene is left open where the match is weak. Rows may omit the clone size; those that give it use once, few, many or a size class.

J: TRBJ2-3; D: .; V: TRBV5-4; size: .; DNA: TGTGCCAGCTTCCCCTCTGGGGTGGTGGGTGGCACAGATACGCAGTATTTT; CDR3: CASFPSGVVGGTDTQYF
J: TRBJ2-1; D: .; V: TRBV15; size: .; DNA: TGTGCCACCAGCAGAGTGTTGGGGAGCTCCTACAATGAGCAGTTCTTC; CDR3: CATSRVLGSSYNEQFF
J: TRBJ2-4; D: .; V: TRBV2; size: .; DNA: TGTGCCAGCGGGAAAAACATTCAGTACTTC; CDR3: CASGKNIQYF
J: TRBJ1-2; D: TRBD1; V: TRBV15; size: .; DNA: TGTGCCACCAGCAGAGAGACAGGGTATGGCTACACCTTC; CDR3: CATSRETGYGYTF
J: TRBJ1-5; D: .; V: TRBV27; size: .; DNA: TGTGCCAGCAGTTTAAGAGGGGTTGGGAATCAGCCCCAGCATTTT; CDR3: CASSLRGVGNQPQHF
J: TRBJ2-2; D: .; V: TRBV4-1; size: .; DNA: TGCGCCAGCAGCCAAGGGGACCGTACTAGGGAGCTGTTTTTT; CDR3: CASSQGDRTRELFF
J: TRBJ2-7; D: .; V: TRBV30; size: .; DNA: TGTGCCTGGAGACTAGACAGCCCTTCCTACGAGCAGTACTTC; CDR3: CAWRLDSPSYEQYF
J: TRBJ1-5; D: .; V: TRBV27; size: .; DNA: TGTGCCAGCACCCCAAGGGATCAGCCCCAGCATTTT; CDR3: CASTPRDQPQHF
J: TRBJ2-1; D: TRBD1; V: TRBV19; size: .; DNA: TGTGCCAGTAGTCCACAGGGGTTGGGCGACAATGAGCAGTTCTTC; CDR3: CASSPQGLGDNEQFF
J: TRBJ2-2; D: .; V: TRBV2; size: .; DNA: TGTGCCAGCATGGTGAGCACCGGGGAGCTGTTTTTT; CDR3: CASMVSTGELFF
J: TRBJ2-5; D: .; V: TRBV14; size: .; DNA: TGTGCCAGCAGCCACCAAGAGACCCAGTACTTC; CDR3: CASSHQETQYF
J: TRBJ2-7; D: .; V: TRBV5-1; size: .; DNA: TGCGCCAGCAGCGATGGGACAATGGCCTACGAGCAGTACTTC; CDR3: CASSDGTMAYEQYF
J: TRBJ1-1; D: .; V: TRBV7-9; size: .; DNA: TGTGCCAGCAGCTTAGAGCAACGACGGTGGGGGGTTGGGGCTGAAGCTTTCTTT; CDR3: CASSLEQRRWGVGAEAFF
J: TRBJ2-7; D: .; V: TRBV5-1; size: .; DNA: TGCGCCAGCAGCTTGGGGCTGGTCTACGAGCAATACTTC; CDR3: CASSLGLVYEQYF
J: TRBJ2-7; D: .; V: TRBV6-5; size: .; DNA: TGTGCCAGCAGTCCCGGGGCGGTGGACGAGCAGTACTTC; CDR3: CASSPGAVDEQYF
J: TRBJ2-3; D: TRBD2; V: TRBV10-1; size: .; DNA: TGCGCCAGTTCTCACTCCTTAGCGGGTAGCACAGATACGCAGTATTTT; CDR3: CASSHSLAGSTDTQYF
J: TRBJ1-1; D: TRBD1; V: TRBV11-1; size: .; DNA: TGTGCCAGCAGCTTAGGGACAGGGCGTACTGAAGCTTTCTTT; CDR3: CASSLGTGRTEAFF
J: TRBJ1-2; D: .; V: TRBV7-9; size: .; DNA: TGTGCCAGCAGCTCCGCGGGGGGTCACGGCTACACCTTC; CDR3: CASSSAGGHGYTF
J: TRBJ1-1; D: .; V: TRBV6-5; size: .; DNA: TGTGCCAGCAGCCTACTCGGGGGGGGCCAGGCTTTCTTT; CDR3: CASSLLGGGQAFF
J: TRBJ2-7; D: .; V: TRBV2; size: .; DNA: TGTGCCGGAGCTACCAGCACCTACGAGCAGTACTTC; CDR3: CAGATSTYEQYF
J: TRBJ1-6; D: .; V: TRBV21-1; size: .; DNA: TGTGCCAGCAGCAAAAAAGAGAACAGGGCCACCAACGCCTCCTATAATTCACCCCTCCACTTT; CDR3: CASSKKENRATNASYNSPLHF
J: TRBJ2-5; D: TRBD2; V: TRBV9; size: few; DNA: TGTGCCAGCAGCGTAGGACTAGCGGGGTACCAAGAGACCCAGTACTTC; CDR3: CASSVGLAGYQETQYF
J: TRBJ2-1; D: TRBD2; V: TRBV6-6; size: few; DNA: TGTGCCAGCAGCAGCCTAGCGGGGGCCTACAATGAGCAGTTCTTC; CDR3: CASSSLAGAYNEQFF
J: TRBJ2-7; D: TRBD1; V: TRBV2; size: .; DNA: TGTGCCAGCAGTGCTCCTGGACAGGCAACCTACGAGCAGTACTTC; CDR3: CASSAPGQATYEQYF
J: TRBJ2-7; D: .; V: TRBV18; size: .; DNA: TGTGCCAGCTCACAGGACAATCCCTCCTACGAGCAGTACTTC; CDR3: CASSQDNPSYEQYF
J: TRBJ2-1; D: .; V: TRBV5-1; size: .; DNA: TGCGCCAGCAGCGCTGGGTGGGTGCATGAGCAGTTCTTC; CDR3: CASSAGWVHEQFF
J: TRBJ1-1; D: .; V: TRBV6-5; size: few; DNA: TGTGCCAGCAGAGATCCCGGGGATGAAGCTTTCTTT; CDR3: CASRDPGDEAFF
J: TRBJ1-5; D: .; V: TRBV28; size: .; DNA: TGTGCCAGCAGTAACCCGGTGGAGCCCCAGCATTTT; CDR3: CASSNPVEPQHF
J: TRBJ2-7; D: TRBD1; V: TRBV27; size: .; DNA: TGTGCCAGCAGTTATAGCGCGGGACAGGGAACCTACGAGCAGTACTTC; CDR3: CASSYSAGQGTYEQYF
J: TRBJ2-2; D: .; V: TRBV7-2; size: .; DNA: TGTGCCAGCAGGATAGTATCCGGATACACCGGGGAGCTGTTTTTT; CDR3: CASRIVSGYTGELFF
J: TRBJ2-5; D: TRBD2; V: TRBV5-1; size: .; DNA: TGCGCCAGCAGCTTAAGCGGGGGCGATCCCCGGGAGACCCAGTACTTC; CDR3: CASSLSGGDPRETQYF
J: TRBJ1-4; D: TRBD1; V: TRBV7-8; size: .; DNA: TGTGCCAGCAGCTTAACGACAGGGGACCCAACTAATGAAAAACTGTTTTTT; CDR3: CASSLTTGDPTNEKLFF
J: TRBJ1-2; D: .; V: TRBV13; size: .; DNA: TGTGCCAGCAGCTCGACGGCCGGTGCCTATGGCTACACCTTC; CDR3: CASSSTAGAYGYTF
J: TRBJ2-3; D: TRBD1; V: TRBV5-5; size: .; DNA: TGTGCCAGCAGCGATAGGGGGCTCGGCACAGATACGCAGTATTTT; CDR3: CASSDRGLGTDTQYF
J: TRBJ1-1; D: .; V: TRBV19; size: .; DNA: TGTGCCAGTAGTCCCCAGGGGAACACTGAAGCTTTCTTT; CDR3: CASSPQGNTEAFF
J: TRBJ2-1; D: .; V: TRBV6-4; size: .; DNA: TGTGCCAGCAGTGAGGGCCCTTACAATGAGCAGTTCTTC; CDR3: CASSEGPYNEQFF
J: TRBJ2-5; D: .; V: TRBV4-2; size: .; DNA: TGTGCCAGCAGCCCGGTAGGGCCGCAAGAGACCCAGTACTTC; CDR3: CASSPVGPQETQYF
J: TRBJ1-3; D: TRBD1; V: TRBV11-2; size: .; DNA: TGTGCCAGCAGCGTCAGGGGGCGCTCAGTAAGAAACACCATATATTTT; CDR3: CASSVRGRSVRNTIYF
J: TRBJ2-3; D: TRBD2; V: TRBV19; size: .; DNA: TGTGCCAGTAGTGCGACTAGCGGGAGGACAGATACGCAGTATTTT; CDR3: CASSATSGRTDTQYF
J: TRBJ1-6; D: .; V: TRBV9; size: .; DNA: TGTGCCAGCAGCGCGGGACATTCCGCTAATTCACCCCTCCACTTT; CDR3: CASSAGHSANSPLHF
J: TRBJ2-7; D: .; V: TRBV28; size: once; DNA: TGTGCCAGCAGTTTCGAGGGGACGGATGCCTACGAGCAGTACTTC; CDR3: CASSFEGTDAYEQYF
J: TRBJ2-7; D: .; V: TRBV9; size: .; DNA: TGTGCCAGCAGCCAAGGGGGGAGTGGTAACGAGCAGTACTTC; CDR3: CASSQGGSGNEQYF
J: TRBJ2-3; D: TRBD2; V: TRBV28; size: once; DNA: TGTGCCAGCAGAGCCGATAGCGGGAGTTCAGATACGCAGTATTTT; CDR3: CASRADSGSSDTQYF
J: TRBJ2-7; D: TRBD2; V: TRBV28; size: .; DNA: TGTGCCAGCAGTGGACTAGCGGGTCCCTACGAGCAGTACTTC; CDR3: CASSGLAGPYEQYF
J: TRBJ2-7; D: .; V: TRBV5-6; size: .; DNA: TGTGCCAGCAGCTTGTTGGATTACGAGCAGTACTTC; CDR3: CASSLLDYEQYF
J: TRBJ2-3; D: .; V: TRBV28; size: .; DNA: TGTGCCAGCAGTTTGGACAGCACAGATACGCAGTATTTT; CDR3: CASSLDSTDTQYF
J: TRBJ2-3; D: .; V: TRBV7-9; size: .; DNA: TGTGCCAGCAGCCGCGGGGCGACAGACACAGATACGCAGTATTTT; CDR3: CASSRGATDTDTQYF